This T cell receptor (beta chain) emerged from a study of T-cell reconstitution after alpha-beta-depleted transplantation in children listed by TCRdb under 2016. With respect to the entire study: Using TCR repertoire profiling, the study followed T-cell immune reconstitution in a quantitative way in children after TCRalphabeta/CD19-depleted allogeneic hematopoietic cell transplantation.

The protocol used for the library was PCR. For sequencing, an Illumina HiSeq 2500 was employed. To normalize quantification of the TCRbeta repertoire, the TCR libraries were built with molecular barcoding that relied on unique molecular identifiers. TCRdb applied fastp at Q25 and MiXCR to the public reads, then kept only in-frame beta chains. Rows with a matching CDR3 protein are joined into one entry that keeps the most common DNA and genes. The sample data list 500,000 or so distinct CDR3 sequences, and approximately 29% of these were observed just once. The ten most abundant clones make up more than 2% of the sample. V drops 7 bases and J drops 1 base, leaving 10 bases in between. Measured from the cysteine to the phenylalanine, the CDR3 is 13 residues long. This entry keeps only the CDR3 DNA: 39 bases, framed from base 1. This clonotype was seen more than once but under ten times. Its antigen remains unidentified. There are no base qualities to consult, and no much larger clone falls within one base.

This sequence uses TRBV12-3 or TRBV12-4 and TRBJ1-1; TRBD1 could be the D gene, as 6 bases match. The receptor's source is a human donor who donated a stem cell graft to a child with aplastic anemia. This specimen was PBMCs from the stem cell graft donor, taken from the stem cell graft. The nucleotides are TGTGCCAGCATTCAACAGGGGAACACTGAAGCTTTCTTT. It translates to CASIQQGNTEAFF.